The clone carrying this TCR beta chain showed up many times. The data were obtained in a study of Graves' ophthalmopathy and Graves' hyperthyroidism. The ends lost 11 bases at V and 3 bases at J; junction bases unmatched: 9. The germline V gene has CDR1 ENHRY and CDR2 SYGVKD. The length of the CDR3 is 14 residues. The study amplified TCR beta CDR3 regions using RNA transcripts. Second-round multiplex PCR came after a first-round RT-PCR that employed HTBI primers. TCRdb re-derived calls from the multiplex PCR reads in MiXCR, one entry per CDR3 protein. The sample records a few hundred thousand distinct CDR3 sequences, about a sixth being singletons.

The specimen sequenced was peripheral blood. The sequence came from an adult woman with stable Graves' hyperthyroidism. V usage is TRBV10-3 and J usage is TRBJ2-7; 11 nucleotides align to TRBD2. Here the CDR3 reads CASETSGRGYEQYF. The CDR3 coding sequence is TGTGCCTCTGAAACTAGCGGGAGAGGCTACGAGCAGTACTTC.